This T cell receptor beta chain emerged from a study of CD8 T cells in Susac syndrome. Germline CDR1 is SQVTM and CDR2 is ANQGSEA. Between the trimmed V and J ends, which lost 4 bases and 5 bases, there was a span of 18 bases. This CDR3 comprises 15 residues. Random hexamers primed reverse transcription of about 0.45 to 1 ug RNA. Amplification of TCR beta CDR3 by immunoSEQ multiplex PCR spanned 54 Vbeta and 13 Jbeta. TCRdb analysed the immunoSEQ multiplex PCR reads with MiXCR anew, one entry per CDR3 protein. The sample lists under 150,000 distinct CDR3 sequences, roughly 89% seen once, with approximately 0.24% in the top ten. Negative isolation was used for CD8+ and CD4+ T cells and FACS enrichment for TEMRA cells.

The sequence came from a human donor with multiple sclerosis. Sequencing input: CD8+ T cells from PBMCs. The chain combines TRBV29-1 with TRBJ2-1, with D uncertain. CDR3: CSVVAGSRSNNEQFF. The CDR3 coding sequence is TGCAGCGTTGTGGCCGGGTCCCGATCTAACAATGAGCAGTTCTTC.